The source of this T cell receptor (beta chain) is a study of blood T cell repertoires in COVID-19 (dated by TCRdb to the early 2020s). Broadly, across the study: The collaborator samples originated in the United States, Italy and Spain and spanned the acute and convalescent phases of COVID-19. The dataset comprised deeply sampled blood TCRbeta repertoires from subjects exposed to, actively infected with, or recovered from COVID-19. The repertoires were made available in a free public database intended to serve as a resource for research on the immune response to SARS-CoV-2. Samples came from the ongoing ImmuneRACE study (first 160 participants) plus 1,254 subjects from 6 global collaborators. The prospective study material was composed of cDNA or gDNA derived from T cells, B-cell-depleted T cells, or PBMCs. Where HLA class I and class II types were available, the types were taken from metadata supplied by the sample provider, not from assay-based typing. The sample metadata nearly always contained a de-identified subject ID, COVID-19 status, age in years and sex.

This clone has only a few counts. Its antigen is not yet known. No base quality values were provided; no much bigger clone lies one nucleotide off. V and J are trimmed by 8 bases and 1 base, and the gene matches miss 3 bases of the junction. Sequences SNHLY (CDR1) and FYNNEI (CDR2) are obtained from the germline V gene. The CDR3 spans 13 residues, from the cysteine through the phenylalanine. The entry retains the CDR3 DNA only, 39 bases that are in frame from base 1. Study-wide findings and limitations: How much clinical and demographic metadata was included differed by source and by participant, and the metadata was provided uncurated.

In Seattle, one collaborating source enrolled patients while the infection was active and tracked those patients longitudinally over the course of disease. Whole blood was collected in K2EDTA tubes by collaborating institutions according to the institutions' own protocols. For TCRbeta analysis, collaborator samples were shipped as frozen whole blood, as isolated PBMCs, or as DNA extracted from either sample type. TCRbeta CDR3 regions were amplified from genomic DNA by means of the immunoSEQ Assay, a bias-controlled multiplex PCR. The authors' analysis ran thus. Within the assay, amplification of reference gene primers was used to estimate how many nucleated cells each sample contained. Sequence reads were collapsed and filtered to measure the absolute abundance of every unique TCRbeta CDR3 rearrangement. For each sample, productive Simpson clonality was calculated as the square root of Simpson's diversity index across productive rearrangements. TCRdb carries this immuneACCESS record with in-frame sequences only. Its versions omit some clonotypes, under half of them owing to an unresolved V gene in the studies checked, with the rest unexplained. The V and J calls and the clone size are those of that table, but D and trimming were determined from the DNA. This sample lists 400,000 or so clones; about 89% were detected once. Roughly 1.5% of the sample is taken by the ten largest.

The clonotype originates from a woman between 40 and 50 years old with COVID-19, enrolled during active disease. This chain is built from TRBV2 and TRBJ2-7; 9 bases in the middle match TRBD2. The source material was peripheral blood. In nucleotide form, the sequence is TGTGCCAGCGAAGCGGGGGGATCCTACGAGCAGTACTTC. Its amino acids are CASEAGGSYEQYF.